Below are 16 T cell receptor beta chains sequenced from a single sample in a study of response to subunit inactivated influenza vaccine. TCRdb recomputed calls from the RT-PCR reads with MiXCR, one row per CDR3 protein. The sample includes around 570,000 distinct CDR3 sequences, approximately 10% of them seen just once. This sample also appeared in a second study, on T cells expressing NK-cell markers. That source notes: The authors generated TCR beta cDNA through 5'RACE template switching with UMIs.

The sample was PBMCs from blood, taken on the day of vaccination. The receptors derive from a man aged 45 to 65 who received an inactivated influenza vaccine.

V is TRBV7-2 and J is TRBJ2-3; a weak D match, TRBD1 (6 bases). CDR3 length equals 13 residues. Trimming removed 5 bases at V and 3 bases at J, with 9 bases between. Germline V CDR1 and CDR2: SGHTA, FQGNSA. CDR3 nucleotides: TGTGCCAGCAGCAAGGACAGAACAGATACGCAGTATTTT. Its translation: CASSKDRTDTQYF. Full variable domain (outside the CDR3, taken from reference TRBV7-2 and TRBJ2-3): GAGVSQSPSNKVTEKGKDVELRCDPISGHTALYWYRQSLGQGLEFLIYFQGNSAPDKSGLPSDRFSAERTGGSVSTLTIQRTQQEDSAVYLCASSKDRTDTQYFGPGTRLTVL.

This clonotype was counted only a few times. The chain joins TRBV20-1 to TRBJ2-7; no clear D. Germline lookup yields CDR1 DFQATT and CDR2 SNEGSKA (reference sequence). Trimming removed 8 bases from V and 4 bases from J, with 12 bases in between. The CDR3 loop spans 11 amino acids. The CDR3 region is CSLPKAYEQYF. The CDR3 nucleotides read TGCAGTCTACCTAAGGCGTACGAGCAGTACTTC.

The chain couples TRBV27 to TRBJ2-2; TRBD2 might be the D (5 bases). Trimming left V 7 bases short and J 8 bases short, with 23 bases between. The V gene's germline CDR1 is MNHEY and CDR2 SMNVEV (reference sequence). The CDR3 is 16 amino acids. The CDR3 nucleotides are TGTGCCAGCACGAGGGTGGGAAGTGTAATGGTGGGGGAGCTGTTTTTT. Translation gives CASTRVGSVMVGELFF.

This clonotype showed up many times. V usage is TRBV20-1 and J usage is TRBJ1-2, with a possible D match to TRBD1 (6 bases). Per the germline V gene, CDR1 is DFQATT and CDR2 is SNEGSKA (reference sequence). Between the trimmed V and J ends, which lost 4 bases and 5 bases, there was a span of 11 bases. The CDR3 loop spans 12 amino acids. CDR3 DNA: TGCAGTGCTACCGGACAGAAGTATGGCTACACCTTC. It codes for CSATGQKYGYTF.

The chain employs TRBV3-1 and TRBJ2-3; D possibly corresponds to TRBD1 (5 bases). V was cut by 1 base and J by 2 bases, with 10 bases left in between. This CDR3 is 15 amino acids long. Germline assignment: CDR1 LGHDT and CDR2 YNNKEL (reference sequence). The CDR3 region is CASSQGQHATDTQYF. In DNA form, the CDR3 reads TGTGCCAGCAGCCAAGGACAGCATGCCACAGATACGCAGTATTTT.

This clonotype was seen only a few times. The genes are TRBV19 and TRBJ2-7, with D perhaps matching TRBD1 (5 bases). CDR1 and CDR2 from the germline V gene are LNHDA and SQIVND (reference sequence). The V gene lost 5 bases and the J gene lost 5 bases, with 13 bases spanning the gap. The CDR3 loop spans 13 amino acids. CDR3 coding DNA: TGTGCCAGTAGTTTCCAGGGTCACCACGAGCAGTACTTC. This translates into CASSFQGHHEQYF.

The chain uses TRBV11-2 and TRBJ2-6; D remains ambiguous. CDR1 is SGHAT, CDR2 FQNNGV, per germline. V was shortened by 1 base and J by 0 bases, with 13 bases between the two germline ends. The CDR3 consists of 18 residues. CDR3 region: CASSLVYSLSSGANVLTF. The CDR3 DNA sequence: TGTGCCAGCAGCTTAGTTTACAGCCTAAGCTCTGGGGCCAACGTCCTGACTTTC. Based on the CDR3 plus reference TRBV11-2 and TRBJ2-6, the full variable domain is EAGVAQSPRYKIIEKRQSVAFWCNPISGHATLYWYQQILGQGPKLLIQFQNNGVVDDSQLPKDRFSAERLKGVDSTLKIQPAKLEDSAVYLCASSLVYSLSSGANVLTFGAGSRLTVL.

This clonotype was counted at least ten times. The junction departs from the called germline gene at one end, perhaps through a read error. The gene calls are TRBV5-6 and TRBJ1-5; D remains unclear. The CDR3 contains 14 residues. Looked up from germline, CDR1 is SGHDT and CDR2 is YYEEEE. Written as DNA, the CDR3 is TGTGCCAGCAGTTTGGGTAGATCCAATCAGCCCCAGCATTTT. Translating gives CASSLGRSNQPQHF.

The CDR3 region has the DNA TGCAGTGTCACAGCCGGGGAGCTGTTTTTT. It specifies CSVTAGELFF. The chain combines TRBV20-1 with TRBJ2-2; no clear D gene. The V and J ends lost 7 bases and 6 bases respectively, with 6 bases between them. The length of the CDR3 is 10 residues. Germline lookup yields CDR1 DFQATT and CDR2 SNEGSKA (reference sequence).

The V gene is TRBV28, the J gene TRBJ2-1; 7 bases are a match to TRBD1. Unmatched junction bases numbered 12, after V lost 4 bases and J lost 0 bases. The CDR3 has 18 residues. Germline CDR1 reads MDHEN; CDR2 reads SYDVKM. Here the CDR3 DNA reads TGTGCCAGCAGTTCATATACAGGGGCAATATCCTCCTACAATGAGCAGTTCTTC. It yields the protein CASSSYTGAISSYNEQFF.

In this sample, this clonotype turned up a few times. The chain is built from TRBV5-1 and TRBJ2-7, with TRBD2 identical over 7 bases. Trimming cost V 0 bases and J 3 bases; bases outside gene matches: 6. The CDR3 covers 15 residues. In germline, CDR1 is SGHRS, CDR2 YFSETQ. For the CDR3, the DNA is TGCGCCAGCAGCTTGGCGCCTAGCGGTAACTACGAGCAGTACTTC. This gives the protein CASSLAPSGNYEQYF.

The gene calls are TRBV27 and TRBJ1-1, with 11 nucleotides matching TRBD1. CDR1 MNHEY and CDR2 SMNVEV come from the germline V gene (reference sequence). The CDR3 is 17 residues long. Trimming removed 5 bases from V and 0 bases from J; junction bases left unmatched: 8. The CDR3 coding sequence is TGTGCCAGCAGTCGGACAGGGGGCTGGGGAATGAACACTGAAGCTTTCTTT. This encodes CASSRTGGWGMNTEAFF.

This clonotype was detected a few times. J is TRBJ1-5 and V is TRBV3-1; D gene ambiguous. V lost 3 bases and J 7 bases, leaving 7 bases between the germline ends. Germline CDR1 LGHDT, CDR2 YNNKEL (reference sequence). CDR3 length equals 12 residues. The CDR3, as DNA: TGTGCCAGCAGCCATGCTGGGCAGCCCCAGCATTTT. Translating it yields CASSHAGQPQHF.

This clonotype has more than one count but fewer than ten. The DNA of the CDR3 is TGTGCCAGCACCGGGGGCATAGGTGCAGATACGCAGTATTTT. Amino acid sequence: CASTGGIGADTQYF. The chain links TRBV5-5 to TRBJ2-3, with D possibly being TRBD1 or TRBD2 (6 bases each). V lost 6 bases, J lost 4 bases, and 15 bases lay in between. The CDR3 is made up of 14 amino acids. Germline assignment: CDR1 SGHKS and CDR2 YYEKEE (reference sequence).

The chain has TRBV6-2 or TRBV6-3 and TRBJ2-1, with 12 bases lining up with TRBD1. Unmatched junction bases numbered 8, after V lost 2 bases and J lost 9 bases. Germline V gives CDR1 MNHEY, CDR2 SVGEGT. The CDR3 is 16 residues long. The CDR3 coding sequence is TGTGCCAGCAGTTACCAGGGACAGGGGGCGTTAGGTGAGCAGTTCTTC. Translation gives CASSYQGQGALGEQFF.

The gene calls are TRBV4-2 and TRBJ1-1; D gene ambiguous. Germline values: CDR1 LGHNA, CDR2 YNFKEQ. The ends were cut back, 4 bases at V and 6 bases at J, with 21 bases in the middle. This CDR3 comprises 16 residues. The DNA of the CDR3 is TGTGCCAGCAGCCCTTTCATTAGTCGGGGTTCGGCTGAAGCTTTCTTT. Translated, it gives CASSPFISRGSAEAFF.